The 15 T cell receptor beta chains given below trace back to one sample, sequenced in a study of blood T cell repertoires in COVID-19. Measured with immunoSEQ multiplex PCR; TCRdb has only the in-frame clones, and not every one. The sample comprises 120,000 or so clones, 65% to 90% of which are singletons, and more than 20% rests with the top ten. The sequencing input was peripheral blood. All receptors come from an elderly woman with acute or convalescent COVID-19.

The chain has TRBV4-3 and TRBJ1-6, with a weak D call TRBD1 (6 bases). Trimming took 1 base from V and 16 from J, leaving 8 bases between them. Germline V gives CDR1 LGHNA, CDR2 YSLEER. This CDR3 comprises 11 residues. CDR3 amino acids: CASSQGGTLHF. CDR3 coding DNA: TGCGCCAGCAGCCAAGGTGGGACACTCCACTTT.

The V and J genes are TRBV7-2 and TRBJ2-5; D is perhaps TRBD1 (7 bases). This CDR3 is built from 14 residues. CDR1 and CDR2 (germline): SGHTA, FQGNSA. V lost 5 bases and J lost 7, with 17 bases in between. In DNA form, the CDR3 reads TGTGCCAGCAGCGCGGGACAGCCGCGAGGGACCCAGTACTTC. Amino acids: CASSAGQPRGTQYF.

V and J are TRBV4-3 and TRBJ1-2, with D maybe TRBD1 (5 bases). V was pared by 1 base and J by 3 bases, with 15 bases between. CDR1 is LGHNA, CDR2 YSLEER, per germline. The CDR3 contains 16 residues. The CDR3 loop is CASSQGGARGYYGYTF. The DNA for the CDR3 is TGCGCCAGCAGCCAAGGAGGGGCACGGGGGTACTATGGCTACACCTTC.

V usage is TRBV10-2 and J usage is TRBJ2-2, with 7 bases aligning to TRBD1. J gave up 5 bases and V 6 bases, and 6 bases lay outside the gene matches. In germline, CDR1 is WSHSY, CDR2 SAAADI. The CDR3 has 14 residues. The CDR3 DNA is TGCGCCAGCAGAGACACAGGGGATACCGGGGAGCTGTTTTTT. This gives the protein CASRDTGDTGELFF.

V and J are TRBV18 and TRBJ1-2; no clear D gene. The CDR3 totals 13 residues. Per the germline V gene, CDR1 is KGHSH and CDR2 is LQKENI. V shed 3 bases and J shed 1 base, with 6 bases lying between them. The DNA for the CDR3 is TGTGCCAGCTCACCCGGGGTTAACTATGGCTACACCTTC. The encoded protein is CASSPGVNYGYTF.

The chain has TRBV29-1 and TRBJ1-2; TRBD1 is a possible D gene (6 bases). The length of the CDR3 is 12 residues. Germline CDR1 and CDR2: SQVTM and ANQGSEA. V was clipped by 7 bases and J by 5 bases, with 14 bases between them. The CDR3 DNA reads TGCAGCGGTCACTCTACAGGGTATGGCTACACCTTC. Translation gives CSGHSTGYGYTF.

This chain joins TRBV7-9 and TRBJ1-5; D might be TRBD1 (6 bases). This CDR3 is built from 13 residues. V was shortened by 5 bases and J by 7 bases, with 12 bases between the two germline ends. Germline CDR1 SEHNR, CDR2 FQNEAQ (reference sequence). CDR3 DNA: TGTGCCAGCAGCCTAGGGGGGAGGCAGCCCCAGCATTTT. Its translation is CASSLGGRQPQHF.

V is TRBV6-1 and J is TRBJ1-4; 8 bases line up with TRBD1. The CDR3 is made up of 20 amino acids. V lost 3 bases and J lost 2; bases outside the gene matches: 17. CDR1 and CDR2 (germline): MNHNS, SASEGT. CDR3 region: CASSEVLSRGQGGTNEKLFF. The CDR3 nucleotides are TGTGCCAGCAGTGAGGTTCTCTCCAGGGGGCAGGGTGGGACTAATGAAAAACTGTTTTTT.

In DNA form, the CDR3 reads TGTGCCAGCTCACGGGCCTTGGGACAGGGGGGGAGTCAGCCCCAGCATTTT. It is translated as CASSRALGQGGSQPQHF. The chain is built from TRBV18 and TRBJ1-5, with 11 bases lining up with TRBD1. J lost 6 bases, V lost 4 bases, and 11 bases had no gene match. Germline V gene data show CDR1 as KGHSH and CDR2 as LQKENI. The CDR3 loop spans 17 amino acids.

The V and J genes are TRBV24-1 and TRBJ2-2; TRBD2 agrees at 8 bases. The junction had 8 bases not matched to a gene; V was cut back by 2 bases and J by 4 bases. The CDR3 runs to 17 residues. Germline V lookup: CDR1 KGHDR, CDR2 SFDVKD. This CDR3 is CATSDSQRGPRTGELFF. CDR3 bases: TGTGCCACCAGTGATTCCCAGCGGGGGCCCCGCACCGGGGAGCTGTTTTTT.

V gene TRBV24-1 combines with J gene TRBJ1-2, with D hard to call. V lost 4 bases and J lost 0, with 5 bases in between. CDR1 is KGHDR, CDR2 SFDVKD, per germline. The CDR3 consists of 13 residues. The CDR3 nucleotides are TGTGCCACCAGTGACCCCACTAACTATGGCTACACCTTC. This sequence encodes CATSDPTNYGYTF.

V gene TRBV13 combines with J gene TRBJ2-5; tentatively, D is TRBD1 (6 bases). Between the trimmed V and J ends, which lost 5 bases and 5 bases, there was a span of 21 bases. Germline V gives CDR1 PRHDT, CDR2 FYEKMQ (reference sequence). The CDR3 contains 16 residues. The CDR3 nucleotides read TGTGCCAGCAGCCTCTTTGGGACACCCGGGATGGAGACCCAGTACTTC. This gives the protein CASSLFGTPGMETQYF.

The J gene is TRBJ1-6, the V gene TRBV5-8, with TRBD1 identical over 8 bases. V shed 2 bases and J 10 bases; nucleotides not matched to a gene: 8. The length of the CDR3 is 15 residues. CDR1 is SGHTS, CDR2 YDEGEE, per germline. CDR3 in DNA: TGTGCCAGCAGCTTAGAAGGGACAGGTTTATCACCCCTCCACTTT. This codes for CASSLEGTGLSPLHF.

V and J are TRBV3-1 (or the pseudogene TRBV3-2) and TRBJ2-2; D gene uncertain. This CDR3 is 13 amino acids long. Trimming pared 3 bases from V and 5 bases from J, leaving 7 bases between. The V gene's germline CDR1 is LGHDT and CDR2 YNNKEL (reference sequence). CDR3 amino acids: CASSQSVTGELFF. Here the CDR3 DNA reads TGTGCCAGCAGCCAGTCGGTTACCGGGGAGCTGTTTTTT.

The chain has TRBV2 and TRBJ2-1, with TRBD1 matching 9 bases. V was pared by 8 bases and J by 14 bases, with 16 bases of the junction left unmatched. The CDR3 sequence is 14 residues long. Germline CDR1 is SNHLY and CDR2 is FYNNEI. The CDR3 region is CASRFSNTRDREFF. CDR3 bases: TGTGCCAGCCGTTTTTCCAATACCAGGGACAGGGAGTTCTTC. The entire variable domain, with the rest obtained from reference TRBV2 and TRBJ2-1, is as follows: EPEVTQTPSHQVTQMGQEVILRCVPISNHLYFYWYRQILGQKVEFLVSFYNNEISEKSEIFDDQFSVERPDGSNFTLKIRSTKLEDSAMYFCASRFSNTRDREFFGPGTRLTVL.